These T cell receptor beta chains were read from a single sample in a study of regulatory T cells in long-lasting Graves disease. TCRdb passed the multiplex PCR reads through MiXCR, listing each CDR3 protein once. The data show about 460,000 distinct CDR3 sequences, about 15% seen once. The data were also submitted as part of a second study, on T cells in Graves' hyperthyroidism and ophthalmopathy.

Sequences were derived from peripheral blood mononuclear cells (PBMCs), sampled at new diagnosis, from a patient treated with antithyroid drugs. These receptors were taken from a woman aged 45-65 years with Graves disease. Both conserved end residues are part of each CDR3. D genes are given only for firm matches. Clone size is given for some rows only: seen once, a few or many times, or a class if the clone is expanded.

V gene	J gene	CDR3 length	clone size	D gene	CDR3 DNA	CDR3 protein
TRBV15	TRBJ1-2	15	.	TRBD1	TGTGCCACCAGCAGGGGACAGGGGGCGATCTATGGCTACACCTTC	CATSRGQGAIYGYTF
TRBV7-9	TRBJ2-2	17	few	TRBD1	TGTGCCAGCAGCTTAGAGCTAGGACAGGGAAACACCGGGGAGCTGTTTTTT	CASSLELGQGNTGELFF
TRBV11-1	TRBJ1-3	18	few	.	TGTGCCAGCAGCCGGTACCAGTTCGGGACGGAATATCCAAACACCATATATTTT	CASSRYQFGTEYPNTIYF
TRBV18	TRBJ2-5	13	many	.	TGTGCCAGCTCACCGGTGGACCAAGAGACCCAGTACTTC	CASSPVDQETQYF
TRBV7-2	TRBJ2-1	15	.	TRBD2	TGTGCCAGCAGCTTAGCAGCGGGAGCTCAAAATGAGCAGTTCTTC	CASSLAAGAQNEQFF
TRBV12-3/TRBV12-4	TRBJ2-4	14	many	.	TGTGCCAGCACTATGGACTGGAAGCGAAACATTCAGTACTTC	CASTMDWKRNIQYF
TRBV6-5	TRBJ1-1	15	few	.	TGTGCCAGCAGTTACGGAGGCAGTCGAAAAGCTGAAGCTTTCTTT	CASSYGGSRKAEAFF
TRBV6-2/TRBV6-3	TRBJ2-7	14	.	.	TGTGCCAGCAGTTACTCGCAGTCCTCCTACGAGCAGTACTTC	CASSYSQSSYEQYF
TRBV5-1	TRBJ2-1	16	few	TRBD2	TGCGCCAGCATCCTAGCTCCAGGGACTAGCGTTAATGAGCAGTTCTTC	CASILAPGTSVNEQFF
TRBV6-5	TRBJ2-5	14	few	.	TGTGCCAGCAGTTACTCGGCAGTACAAGAGACCCAGTACTTC	CASSYSAVQETQYF
TRBV5-1	TRBJ1-4	16	many	TRBD1	TGCGCCAGCAGCCCACGACAGGGGACAACTAATGAAAAACTGTTTTTT	CASSPRQGTTNEKLFF
TRBV9	TRBJ2-5	16	once	TRBD2	TGTGCCAGCAGCACCCAGGGACTAGCGGAAGAAGAGACCCAGTACTTC	CASSTQGLAEEETQYF
TRBV2	TRBJ2-7	15	many	.	TGTGCCAGCAGTGAAGGGTCAGCTATTTCCTACGAGCAGTACTTC	CASSEGSAISYEQYF
TRBV12-3/TRBV12-4	TRBJ2-3	16	many	TRBD2	TGTGCCAGCAGTTTAGGCCTAGCGGGAGGAGGGGATACGCAGTATTTT	CASSLGLAGGGDTQYF
TRBV7-8	TRBJ2-1	18	many	.	TGTGCCAGCAGCTTAACGGGGGGGTGGGACAGGTCGAACAATGAGCAGTTCTTC	CASSLTGGWDRSNNEQFF
TRBV11-1	TRBJ1-1	14	many	.	TGTGCCAGCAGCGTCACGACAGGGAACACTGAAGCTTTCTTT	CASSVTTGNTEAFF
TRBV24-1	TRBJ2-5	17	many	TRBD2	TGTGCCACCAGTGATCGAACTAGCGGGAGGGCAATGGAGACCCAGTACTTC	CATSDRTSGRAMETQYF
TRBV7-9	TRBJ1-5	15	many	.	TGTGCCAGCAGCTTAGGAACGAATGGCAATCAGCCCCAGCATTTT	CASSLGTNGNQPQHF
TRBV10-3	TRBJ1-4	15	.	.	TGTGCCATCAGTGAGTCGACGGGGCGGGGTGAAAAACTGTTTTTT	CAISESTGRGEKLFF
TRBV27	TRBJ2-7	15	many	.	TGTGCCAGCAGCATGGGGGCTAGCGGAACCTACGAGCAGTACTTC	CASSMGASGTYEQYF